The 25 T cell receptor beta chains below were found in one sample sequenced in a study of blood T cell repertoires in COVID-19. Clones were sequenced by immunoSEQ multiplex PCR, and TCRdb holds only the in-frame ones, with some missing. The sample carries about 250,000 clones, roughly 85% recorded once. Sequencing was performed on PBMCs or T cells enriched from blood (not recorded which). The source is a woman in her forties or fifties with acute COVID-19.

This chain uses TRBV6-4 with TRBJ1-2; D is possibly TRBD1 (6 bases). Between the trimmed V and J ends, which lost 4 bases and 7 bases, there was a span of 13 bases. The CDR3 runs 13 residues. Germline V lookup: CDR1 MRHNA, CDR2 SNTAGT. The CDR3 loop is CASSAQGKFGYTF. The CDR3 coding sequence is TGTGCCAGCAGTGCACAGGGTAAATTTGGCTACACCTTC.

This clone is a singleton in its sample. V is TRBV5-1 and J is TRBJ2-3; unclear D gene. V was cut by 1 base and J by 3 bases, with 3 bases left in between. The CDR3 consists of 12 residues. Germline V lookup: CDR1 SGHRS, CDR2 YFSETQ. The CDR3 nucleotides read TGCGCCAGCAGCTTGTATACAGATACGCAGTATTTT. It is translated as CASSLYTDTQYF.

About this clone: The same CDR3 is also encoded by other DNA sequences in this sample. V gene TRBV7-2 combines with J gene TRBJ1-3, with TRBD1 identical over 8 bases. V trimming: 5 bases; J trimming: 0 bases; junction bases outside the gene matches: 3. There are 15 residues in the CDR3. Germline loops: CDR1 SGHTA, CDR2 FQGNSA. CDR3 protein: CASSPTGGSGNTIYF. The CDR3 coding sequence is TGTGCCAGCAGCCCCACAGGGGGCTCTGGAAACACCATATATTTT.

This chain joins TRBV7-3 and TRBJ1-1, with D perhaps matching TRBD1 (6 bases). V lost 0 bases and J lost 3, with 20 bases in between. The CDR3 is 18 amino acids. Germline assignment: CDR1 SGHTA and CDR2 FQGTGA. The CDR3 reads CASSLTPPRIGGDTEAFF. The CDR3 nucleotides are TGTGCCAGCAGCTTAACCCCCCCTAGAATAGGGGGGGACACTGAAGCTTTCTTT.

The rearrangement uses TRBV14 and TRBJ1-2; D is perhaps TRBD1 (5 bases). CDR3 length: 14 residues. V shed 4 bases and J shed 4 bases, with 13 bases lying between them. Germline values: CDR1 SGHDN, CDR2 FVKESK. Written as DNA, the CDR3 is TGTGCCAGCAGCCCAACCCGGGGGGGCTATGGCTACACCTTC. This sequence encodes CASSPTRGGYGYTF.

CDR3 region: CASSQDHYRGRPNEKLFF. DNA of the CDR3: TGTGCCAGCAGCCAAGATCATTACAGGGGTCGACCTAATGAAAAACTGTTTTTT. The chain links TRBV3-1 (or the pseudogene TRBV3-2) to TRBJ1-4, with 7 bases matching TRBD1. This CDR3 has 18 amino acids. Germline values: CDR1 LGHDT, CDR2 YNNKEL (reference sequence). V was pared by 0 bases and J by 3 bases, with 10 bases of the junction left unmatched.

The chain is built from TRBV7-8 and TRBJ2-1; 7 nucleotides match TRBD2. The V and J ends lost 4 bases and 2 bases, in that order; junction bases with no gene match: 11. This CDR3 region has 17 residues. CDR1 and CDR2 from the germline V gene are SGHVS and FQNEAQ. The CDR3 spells CASSSSTELATYNEQFF. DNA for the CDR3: TGTGCCAGCAGCTCCTCGACGGAACTAGCGACCTACAATGAGCAGTTCTTC.

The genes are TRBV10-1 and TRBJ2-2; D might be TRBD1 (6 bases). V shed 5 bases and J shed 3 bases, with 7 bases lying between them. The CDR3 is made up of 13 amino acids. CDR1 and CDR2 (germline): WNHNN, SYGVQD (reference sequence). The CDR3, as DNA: TGCGCCAGCAGTACAGGGTACACCGGGGAGCTGTTTTTT. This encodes CASSTGYTGELFF.

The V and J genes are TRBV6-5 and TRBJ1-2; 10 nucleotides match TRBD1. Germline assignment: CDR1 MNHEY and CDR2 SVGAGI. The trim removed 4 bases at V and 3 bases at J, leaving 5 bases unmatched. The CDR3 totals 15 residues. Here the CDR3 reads CASSFGDRGYYGYTF. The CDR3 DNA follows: TGTGCCAGCAGTTTTGGGGACAGGGGATACTATGGCTACACCTTC.

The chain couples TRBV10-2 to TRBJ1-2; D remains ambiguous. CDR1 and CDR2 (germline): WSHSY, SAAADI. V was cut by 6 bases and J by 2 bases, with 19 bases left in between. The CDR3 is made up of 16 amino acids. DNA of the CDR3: TGCGCCAGCAGGAACCAACCTCAGATTCAGAACTATGGCTACACCTTC. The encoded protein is CASRNQPQIQNYGYTF.

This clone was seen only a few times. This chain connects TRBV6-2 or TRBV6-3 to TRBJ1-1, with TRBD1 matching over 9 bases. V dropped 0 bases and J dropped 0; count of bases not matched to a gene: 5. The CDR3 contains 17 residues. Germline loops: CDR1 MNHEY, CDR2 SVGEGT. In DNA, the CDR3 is TGTGCCAGCAGTTACTCGCACAGGGGGCGGATGAACACTGAAGCTTTCTTT. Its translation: CASSYSHRGRMNTEAFF.

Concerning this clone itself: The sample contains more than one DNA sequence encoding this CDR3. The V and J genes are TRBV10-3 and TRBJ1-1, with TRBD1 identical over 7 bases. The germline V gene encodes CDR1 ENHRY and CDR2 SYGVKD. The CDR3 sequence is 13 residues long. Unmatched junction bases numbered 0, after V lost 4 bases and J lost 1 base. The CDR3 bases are TGTGCCATCAGTGGACAGGGGAACACTGAAGCTTTCTTT. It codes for CAISGQGNTEAFF.

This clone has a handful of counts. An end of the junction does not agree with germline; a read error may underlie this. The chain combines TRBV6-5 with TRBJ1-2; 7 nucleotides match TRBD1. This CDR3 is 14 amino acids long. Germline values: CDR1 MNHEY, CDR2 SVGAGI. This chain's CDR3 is CASSPRQGNDGYTF. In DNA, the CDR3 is TGTGCCAGCAGTCCCCGACAGGGTAACGATGGCTACACCTTC.

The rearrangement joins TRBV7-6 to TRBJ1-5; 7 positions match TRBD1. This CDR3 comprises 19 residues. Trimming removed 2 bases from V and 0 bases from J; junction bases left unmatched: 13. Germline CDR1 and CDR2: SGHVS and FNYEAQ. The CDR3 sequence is CASSLMMRQGHNSNQPQHF. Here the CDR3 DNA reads TGTGCCAGCAGCTTAATGATGAGACAGGGACACAATAGCAATCAGCCCCAGCATTTT.

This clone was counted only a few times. The CDR3 is CASSELQVDRGYTF. The CDR3 coding sequence is TGTGCCAGCAGTGAACTACAGGTTGATAGGGGCTACACCTTC. The V and J genes are TRBV6-1 and TRBJ1-2; D might be TRBD1 (5 bases). Germline CDR1 MNHNS, CDR2 SASEGT. Trimming removed 2 bases at V and 8 bases at J, with 15 bases between. CDR3 length equals 14 residues.

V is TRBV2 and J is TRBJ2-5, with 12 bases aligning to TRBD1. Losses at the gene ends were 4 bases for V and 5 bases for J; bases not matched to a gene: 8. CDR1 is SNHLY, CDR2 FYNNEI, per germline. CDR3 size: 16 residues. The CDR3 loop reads CASSGGTGGMGETQYF. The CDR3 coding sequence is TGTGCCAGCAGTGGAGGGACAGGGGGCATGGGGGAGACCCAGTACTTC. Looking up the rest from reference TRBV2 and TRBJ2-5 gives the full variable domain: EPEVTQTPSHQVTQMGQEVILRCVPISNHLYFYWYRQILGQKVEFLVSFYNNEISEKSEIFDDQFSVERPDGSNFTLKIRSTKLEDSAMYFCASSGGTGGMGETQYFGPGTRLLVL.

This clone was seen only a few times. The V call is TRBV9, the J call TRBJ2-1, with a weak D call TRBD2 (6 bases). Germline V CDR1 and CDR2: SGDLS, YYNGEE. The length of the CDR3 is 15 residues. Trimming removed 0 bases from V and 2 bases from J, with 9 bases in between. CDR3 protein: CASSVEEGPYNEQFF. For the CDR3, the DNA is TGTGCCAGCAGCGTAGAGGAGGGGCCCTACAATGAGCAGTTCTTC.

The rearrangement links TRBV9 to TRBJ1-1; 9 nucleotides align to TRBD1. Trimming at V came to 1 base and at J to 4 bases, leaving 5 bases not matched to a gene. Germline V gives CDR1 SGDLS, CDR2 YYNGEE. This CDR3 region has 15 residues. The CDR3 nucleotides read TGTGCCAGCAGCGTATCGGGACAGGGCGGCACTGAAGCTTTCTTT. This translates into CASSVSGQGGTEAFF.

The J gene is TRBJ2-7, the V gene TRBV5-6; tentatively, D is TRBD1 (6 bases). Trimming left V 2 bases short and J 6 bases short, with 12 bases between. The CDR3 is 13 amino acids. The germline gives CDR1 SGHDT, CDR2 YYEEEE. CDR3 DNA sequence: TGTGCCAGCAGCTTTGTCAGGGGAGTCGAGCAGTACTTC. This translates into CASSFVRGVEQYF.

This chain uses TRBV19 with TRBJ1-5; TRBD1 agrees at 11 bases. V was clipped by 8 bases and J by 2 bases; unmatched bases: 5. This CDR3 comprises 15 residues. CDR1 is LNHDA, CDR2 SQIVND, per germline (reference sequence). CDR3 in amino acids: CASQRGQGGNQPQHF. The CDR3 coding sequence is TGTGCCAGTCAACGGGGACAGGGGGGCAATCAGCCCCAGCATTTT. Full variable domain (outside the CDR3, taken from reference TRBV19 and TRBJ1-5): DGGITQSPKYLFRKEGQNVTLSCEQNLNHDAMYWYRQDPGQGLRLIYYSQIVNDFQKGDIAEGYSVSREKKESFPLTVTSAQKNPTAFYLCASQRGQGGNQPQHFGDGTRLSIL.

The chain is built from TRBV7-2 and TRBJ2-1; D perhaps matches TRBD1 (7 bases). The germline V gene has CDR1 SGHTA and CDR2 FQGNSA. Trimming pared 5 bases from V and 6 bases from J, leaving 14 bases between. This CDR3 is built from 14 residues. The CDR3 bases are TGTGCCAGCAGCCCCCAGGGGGGTTTCAATGAGCAGTTCTTC. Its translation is CASSPQGGFNEQFF.

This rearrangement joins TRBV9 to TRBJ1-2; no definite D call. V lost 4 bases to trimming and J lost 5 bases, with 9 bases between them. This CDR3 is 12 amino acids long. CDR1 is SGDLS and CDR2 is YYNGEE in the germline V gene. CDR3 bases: TGTGCCAGCAGCCGCAACTCGTATGGCTACACCTTC. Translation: CASSRNSYGYTF.

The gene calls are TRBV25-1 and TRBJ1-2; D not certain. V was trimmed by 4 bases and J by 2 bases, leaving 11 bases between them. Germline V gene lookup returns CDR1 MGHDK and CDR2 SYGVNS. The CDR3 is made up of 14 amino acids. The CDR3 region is CASSAMPGNYGYTF. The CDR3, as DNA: TGTGCCAGCAGTGCGATGCCGGGGAACTATGGCTACACCTTC.

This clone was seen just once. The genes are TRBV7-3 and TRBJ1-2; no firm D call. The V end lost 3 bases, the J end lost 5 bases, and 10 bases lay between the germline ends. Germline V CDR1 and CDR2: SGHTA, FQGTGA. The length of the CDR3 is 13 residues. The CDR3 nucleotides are TGTGCCAGCAGCTTTCAAGGGAGTTATGGCTACACCTTC. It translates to CASSFQGSYGYTF.

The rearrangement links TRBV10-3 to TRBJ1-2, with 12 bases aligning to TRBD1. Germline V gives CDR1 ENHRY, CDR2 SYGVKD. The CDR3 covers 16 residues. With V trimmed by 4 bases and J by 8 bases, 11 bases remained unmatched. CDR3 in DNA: TGTGCCATCAGTGGAAACCGGGACAGGGGGCTTATAGGCTACACCTTC. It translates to CAISGNRDRGLIGYTF.